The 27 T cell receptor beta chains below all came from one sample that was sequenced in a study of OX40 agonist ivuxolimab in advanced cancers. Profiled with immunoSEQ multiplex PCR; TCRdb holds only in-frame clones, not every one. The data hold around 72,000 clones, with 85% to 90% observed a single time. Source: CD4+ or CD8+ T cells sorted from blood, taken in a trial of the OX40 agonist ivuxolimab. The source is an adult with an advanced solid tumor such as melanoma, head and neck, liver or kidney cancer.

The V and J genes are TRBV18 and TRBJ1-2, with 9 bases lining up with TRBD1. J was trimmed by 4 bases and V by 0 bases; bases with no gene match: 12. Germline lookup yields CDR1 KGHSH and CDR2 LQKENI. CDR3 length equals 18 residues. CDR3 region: CASSPPPRTGGGSYGYTF. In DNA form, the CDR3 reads TGTGCCAGCTCACCACCGCCAAGAACAGGGGGCGGTAGCTATGGCTACACCTTC.

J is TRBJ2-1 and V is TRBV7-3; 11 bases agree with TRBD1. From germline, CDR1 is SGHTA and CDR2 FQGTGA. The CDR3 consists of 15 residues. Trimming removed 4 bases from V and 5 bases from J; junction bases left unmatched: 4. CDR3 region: CASSSWDRGNNEQFF. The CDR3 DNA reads TGTGCCAGCAGCTCCTGGGACAGGGGGAACAATGAGCAGTTCTTC. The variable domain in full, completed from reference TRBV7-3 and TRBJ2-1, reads GAGVSQTPSNKVTEKGKYVELRCDPISGHTALYWYRQSLGQGPEFLIYFQGTGAADDSGLPNDRFFAVRPEGSVSTLKIQRTERGDSAVYLCASSSWDRGNNEQFFGPGTRLTVL.

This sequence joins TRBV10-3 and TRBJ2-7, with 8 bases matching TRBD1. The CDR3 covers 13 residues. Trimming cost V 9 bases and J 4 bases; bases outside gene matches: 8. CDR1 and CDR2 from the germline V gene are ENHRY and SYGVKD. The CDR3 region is CAIKQGAGYEQYF. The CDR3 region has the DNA TGTGCCATTAAGCAGGGGGCTGGTTACGAGCAGTACTTC.

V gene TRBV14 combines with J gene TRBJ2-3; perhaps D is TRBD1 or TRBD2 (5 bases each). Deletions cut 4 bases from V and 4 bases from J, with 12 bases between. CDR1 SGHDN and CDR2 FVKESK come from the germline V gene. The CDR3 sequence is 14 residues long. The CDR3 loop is CASSLFLGADTQYF. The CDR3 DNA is TGTGCCAGCAGCCTTTTCCTGGGGGCAGATACGCAGTATTTT.

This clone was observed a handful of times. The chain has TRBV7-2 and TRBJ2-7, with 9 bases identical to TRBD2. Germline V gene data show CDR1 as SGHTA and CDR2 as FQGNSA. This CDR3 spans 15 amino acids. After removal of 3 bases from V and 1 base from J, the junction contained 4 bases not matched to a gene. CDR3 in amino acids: CASSFVLAGSYEQYF. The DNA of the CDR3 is TGTGCCAGCAGCTTTGTCCTAGCGGGGTCCTACGAGCAGTACTTC.

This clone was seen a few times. CDR3 residues: CASSLREAGYTF. The CDR3 DNA reads TGTGCCAGCAGTTTAAGGGAAGCGGGCTACACCTTC. The chain combines TRBV28 with TRBJ1-2; D is ambiguous. CDR1 MDHEN and CDR2 SYDVKM come from the germline V gene. This CDR3 is built from 12 residues. V was cut by 2 bases and J by 8 bases, with 9 bases left in between.

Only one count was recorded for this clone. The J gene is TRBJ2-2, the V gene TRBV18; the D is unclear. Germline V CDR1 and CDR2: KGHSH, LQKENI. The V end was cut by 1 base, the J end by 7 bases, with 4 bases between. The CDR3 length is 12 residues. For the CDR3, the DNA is TGTGCCAGCTCACCACTCAACGGGGAGCTGTTTTTT. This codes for CASSPLNGELFF.

The DNA of the CDR3 is TGTGCCAGCAGTGAGTACAGGGAAATGAAGGGCTACACCTTC. As protein: CASSEYREMKGYTF. The rearrangement links TRBV6-1 to TRBJ1-2, with a possible D match to TRBD1 (6 bases). The CDR3 runs 14 residues. V dropped 3 bases and J dropped 8 bases, with 16 bases sitting between them. The germline V gene encodes CDR1 MNHNS and CDR2 SASEGT.

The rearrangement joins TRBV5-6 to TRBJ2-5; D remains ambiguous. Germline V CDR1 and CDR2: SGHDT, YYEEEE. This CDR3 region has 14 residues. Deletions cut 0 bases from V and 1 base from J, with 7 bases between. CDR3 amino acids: CASSLGAPQETQYF. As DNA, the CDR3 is TGTGCCAGCAGCTTGGGAGCGCCCCAAGAGACCCAGTACTTC.

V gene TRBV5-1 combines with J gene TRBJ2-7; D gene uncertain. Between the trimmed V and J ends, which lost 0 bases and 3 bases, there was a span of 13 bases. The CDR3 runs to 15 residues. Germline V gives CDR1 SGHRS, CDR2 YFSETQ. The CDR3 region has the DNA TGCGCCAGCAGCTTGGCACCAGCCCCTCTCTACGAGCAGTACTTC. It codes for CASSLAPAPLYEQYF.

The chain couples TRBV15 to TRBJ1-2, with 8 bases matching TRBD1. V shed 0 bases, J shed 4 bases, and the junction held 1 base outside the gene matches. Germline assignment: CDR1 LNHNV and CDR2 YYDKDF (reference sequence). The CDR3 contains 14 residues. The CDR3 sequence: CATSREDRAYGYTF. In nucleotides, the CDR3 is TGTGCCACCAGCAGAGAGGACAGGGCCTATGGCTACACCTTC.

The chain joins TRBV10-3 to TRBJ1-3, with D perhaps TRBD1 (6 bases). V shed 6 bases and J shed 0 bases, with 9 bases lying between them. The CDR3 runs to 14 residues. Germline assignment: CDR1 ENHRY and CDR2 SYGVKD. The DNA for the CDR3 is TGTGCCATCAGAGGGACACTCTCTGGAAACACCATATATTTT. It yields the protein CAIRGTLSGNTIYF.

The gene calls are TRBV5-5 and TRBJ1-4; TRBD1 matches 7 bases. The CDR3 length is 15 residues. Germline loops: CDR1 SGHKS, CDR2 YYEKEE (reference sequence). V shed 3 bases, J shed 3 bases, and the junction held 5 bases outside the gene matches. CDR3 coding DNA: TGTGCCAGCAGCTGGGAGGGACAGTCTAATGAAAAACTGTTTTTT. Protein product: CASSWEGQSNEKLFF.

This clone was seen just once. This chain's CDR3 is CASNGRGSWNIQYF. CDR3 bases: TGTGCCAGCAATGGCAGGGGATCTTGGAACATTCAGTACTTC. The rearrangement links TRBV28 to TRBJ2-4; D perhaps matches TRBD1 (6 bases). Germline CDR1 MDHEN, CDR2 SYDVKM. Trimming took 7 bases from V and 7 from J, leaving 17 bases between them. The CDR3 is made up of 14 amino acids.

CDR3 coding DNA: TGTGCCAGCAGCCTGGGCGTTGAGTACGAGCAGTACTTC. This encodes CASSLGVEYEQYF. The chain couples TRBV5-4 to TRBJ2-7; no definite D call. Germline CDR1 SGHNT, CDR2 YYREEE (reference sequence). The CDR3 runs 13 residues. The V gene lost 4 bases and the J gene lost 4 bases, with 12 bases spanning the gap.

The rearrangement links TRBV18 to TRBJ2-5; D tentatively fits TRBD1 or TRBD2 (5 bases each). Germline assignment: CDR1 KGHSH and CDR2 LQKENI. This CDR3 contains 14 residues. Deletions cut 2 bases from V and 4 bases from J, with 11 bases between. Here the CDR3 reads CASSPYEGRETQYF. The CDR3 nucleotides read TGTGCCAGCTCACCATATGAGGGGAGAGAGACCCAGTACTTC.

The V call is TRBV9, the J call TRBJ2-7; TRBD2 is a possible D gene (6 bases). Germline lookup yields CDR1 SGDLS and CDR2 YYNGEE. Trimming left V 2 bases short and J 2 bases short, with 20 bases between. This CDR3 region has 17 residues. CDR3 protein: CASSVPDGGVSAYEQYF. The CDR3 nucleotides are TGTGCCAGCAGCGTTCCCGACGGGGGAGTCTCCGCCTACGAGCAGTACTTC.

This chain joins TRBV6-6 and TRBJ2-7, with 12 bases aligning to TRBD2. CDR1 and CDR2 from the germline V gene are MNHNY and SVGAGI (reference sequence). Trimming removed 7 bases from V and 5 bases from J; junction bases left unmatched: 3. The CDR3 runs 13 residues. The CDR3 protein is CASKRLAGDEQYF. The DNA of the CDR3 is TGTGCCAGCAAGAGACTAGCGGGAGACGAGCAGTACTTC.

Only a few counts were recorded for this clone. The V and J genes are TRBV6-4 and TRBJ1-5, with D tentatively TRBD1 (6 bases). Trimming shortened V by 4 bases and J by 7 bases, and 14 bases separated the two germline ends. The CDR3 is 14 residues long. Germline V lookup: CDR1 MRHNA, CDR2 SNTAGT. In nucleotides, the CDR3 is TGTGCCAGCAGTGTCCCGGGGGCGGGGCAGCCCCAGCATTTT. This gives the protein CASSVPGAGQPQHF.

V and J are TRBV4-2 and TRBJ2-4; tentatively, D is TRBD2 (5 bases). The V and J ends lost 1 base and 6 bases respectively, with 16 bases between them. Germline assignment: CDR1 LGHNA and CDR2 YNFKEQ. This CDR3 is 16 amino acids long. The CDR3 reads CASSQGVGGPINIQYF. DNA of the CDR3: TGTGCCAGCAGCCAAGGGGTTGGCGGGCCTATAAACATTCAGTACTTC.

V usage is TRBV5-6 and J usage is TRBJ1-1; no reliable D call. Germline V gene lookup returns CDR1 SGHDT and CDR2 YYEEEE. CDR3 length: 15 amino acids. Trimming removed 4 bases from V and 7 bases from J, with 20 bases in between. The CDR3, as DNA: TGTGCCAGCAGCCTATTCCCCAAGGATAGTTATGAAGCTTTCTTT. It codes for CASSLFPKDSYEAFF. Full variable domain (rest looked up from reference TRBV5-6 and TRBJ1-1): DAGVTQSPTHLIKTRGQQVTLRCSPKSGHDTVSWYQQALGQGPQFIFQYYEEEERQRGNFPDRFSGHQFPNYSSELNVNALLLGDSALYLCASSLFPKDSYEAFFGQGTRLTVV.

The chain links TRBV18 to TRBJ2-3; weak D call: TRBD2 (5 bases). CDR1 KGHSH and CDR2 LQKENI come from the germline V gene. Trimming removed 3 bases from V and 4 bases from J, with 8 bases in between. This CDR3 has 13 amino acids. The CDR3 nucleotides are TGTGCCAGCTCACCTGGAGCGGCAGATACGCAGTATTTT. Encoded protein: CASSPGAADTQYF.

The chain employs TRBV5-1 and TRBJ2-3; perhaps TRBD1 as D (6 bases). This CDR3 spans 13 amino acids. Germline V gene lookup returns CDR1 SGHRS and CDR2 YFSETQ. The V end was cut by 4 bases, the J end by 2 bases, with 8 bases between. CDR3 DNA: TGCGCCAGCAGCGCAGGGGCCACAGATACGCAGTATTTT. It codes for CASSAGATDTQYF.

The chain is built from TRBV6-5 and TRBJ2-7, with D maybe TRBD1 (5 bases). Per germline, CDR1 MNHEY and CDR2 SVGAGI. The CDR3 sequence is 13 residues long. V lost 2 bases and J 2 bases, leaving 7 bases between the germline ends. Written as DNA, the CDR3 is TGTGCCAGCAGTTACACACAGGCCTACGAGCAGTACTTC. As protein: CASSYTQAYEQYF.

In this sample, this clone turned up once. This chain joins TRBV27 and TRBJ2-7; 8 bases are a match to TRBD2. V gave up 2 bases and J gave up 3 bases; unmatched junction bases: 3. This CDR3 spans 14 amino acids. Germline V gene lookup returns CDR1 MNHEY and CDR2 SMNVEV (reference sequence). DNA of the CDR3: TGTGCCAGCAGTTTAGGGCGGGGGGTCTACGAGCAGTACTTC. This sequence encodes CASSLGRGVYEQYF.

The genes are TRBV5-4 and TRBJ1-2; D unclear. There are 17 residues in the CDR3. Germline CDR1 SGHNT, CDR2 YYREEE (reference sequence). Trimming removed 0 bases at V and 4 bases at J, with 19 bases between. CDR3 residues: CASSLDLAGIKSYGYTF. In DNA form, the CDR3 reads TGTGCCAGCAGCTTGGACCTGGCCGGGATCAAGAGCTATGGCTACACCTTC.

The CDR3 nucleotides are TGCGCCAGCAGGGAATCACCGATGAGTGAGGTCGCCTACGAGCAGTACTTC. The encoded protein is CASRESPMSEVAYEQYF. V is TRBV23-1 and J is TRBJ2-7; D is undetermined. TRBV23-1 is an ORF; its function is uncertain. CDR3 length: 17 residues. The V and J ends lost 6 bases and 2 bases respectively, with 23 bases between them.